Following are 3 T cell receptor beta chains from one sample sequenced in a study of Ad26.COV2.S vaccination and SARS-CoV-2 variants (dated by TCRdb to the early 2020s). The label giving this sample's treatment or condition can be read as: about 20 received Ad26.COV2.S at low or high dose, single or two shots; several received placebo; per-sample allocation not given. Repertoires of vaccine and placebo recipients were sequenced from samples taken on day 63 after the first injection. Libraries were built with the immunoSEQ multiplex PCR assay. TCRdb's version of the immuneACCESS table is confined to in-frame rearrangements and falls short of the full clone set. An unresolved V gene accounts for under half of the shortfall where checked; the remainder is of unknown origin. The sample contains some 350,000 clones, approximately 81% of them found a single time. 3.3% of the sample is taken by the ten largest.

This specimen consisted of peripheral blood, obtained in a trial of Ad26.COV2.S vaccine versus placebo. The origin of the receptors is a person between 18 and 60 years old who received the Ad26.COV2.S COVID-19 vaccine or a placebo.

This clone was seen a few times. The CDR3 nucleotides read TGCAGCGTTGGACTAGCGGCAGCGAACACCGGGGAGCTGTTTTTT. Translated, it gives CSVGLAAANTGELFF. This chain joins TRBV29-1 and TRBJ2-2, with TRBD2 identical over 9 bases. V lost 4 bases and J lost 0; bases outside the gene matches: 3. The CDR3 totals 15 residues. CDR1 and CDR2 (germline): SQVTM, ANQGSEA.

V is TRBV9 and J is TRBJ2-1; D gene uncertain. The CDR3 covers 13 residues. Trimming left V 0 bases short and J 8 bases short, with 9 bases between. CDR1 is SGDLS and CDR2 is YYNGEE in the germline V gene. CDR3 residues: CASSVEAWDEQFF. CDR3 in DNA: TGTGCCAGCAGCGTAGAAGCGTGGGATGAGCAGTTCTTC.

This clone was observed a handful of times. The gene calls are TRBV19 and TRBJ1-6, with D tentatively TRBD1 (5 bases). This CDR3 is built from 19 residues. V lost 4 bases to trimming and J lost 5 bases, with 24 bases between them. Germline values: CDR1 LNHDA, CDR2 SQIVND (reference sequence). Here the CDR3 DNA reads TGTGCCAGTAGTACCCTACCCTCATGGTCAGGGTCCAATAATTCACCCCTCCACTTT. This translates into CASSTLPSWSGSNNSPLHF. Using reference TRBV19 and TRBJ1-6 for the parts outside the CDR3, the full variable domain is DGGITQSPKYLFRKEGQNVTLSCEQNLNHDAMYWYRQDPGQGLRLIYYSQIVNDFQKGDIAEGYSVSREKKESFPLTVTSAQKNPTAFYLCASSTLPSWSGSNNSPLHFGNGTRLTVT.